These 10 T cell receptor beta chains came from one sample sequenced in a study of CD8 T cells in ankylosing spondylitis. TCRdb fed the 5' RACE reads into MiXCR, producing one record per CDR3 protein. The table has fewer than 400,000 distinct CDR3 sequences, about 15% seen once. Sequenced: blood, either unsorted or a sorted T cell fraction (not recorded which). The receptors originated from a male donor with ankylosing spondylitis or in good health (not recorded which).

This clonotype was seen a handful of times. The genes are TRBV24-1 and TRBJ2-2, with D unclear. This CDR3 is built from 12 residues. Trimming cost V 5 bases and J 8 bases, with 8 bases left between them. From germline, CDR1 is KGHDR and CDR2 SFDVKD. The CDR3 loop reads CATSVAAGELFF. DNA for the CDR3: TGTGCCACCAGTGTCGCGGCTGGGGAGCTGTTTTTT.

This clonotype came up many times. The rearrangement links TRBV7-9 to TRBJ1-2; D uncertain. Trimming stripped 0 bases from V and 5 bases from J, with 1 base between. There are 11 residues in the CDR3. Germline values: CDR1 SEHNR, CDR2 FQNEAQ (reference sequence). In nucleotides, the CDR3 is TGTGCCAGCAGCTTAGCATATGGCTACACCTTC. Protein: CASSLAYGYTF.

This sequence joins TRBV6-1 and TRBJ2-3; 10 positions match TRBD1. The CDR3 spans 16 residues. The V segment lost 0 bases and the J segment 5 bases; nucleotides outside the gene matches: 5. Germline V gives CDR1 MNHNS, CDR2 SASEGT. The CDR3 sequence is CASSEARQGAKDTQYF. The CDR3 bases are TGTGCCAGCAGTGAAGCGAGACAGGGGGCAAAAGATACGCAGTATTTT.

The V gene is TRBV5-1, the J gene TRBJ2-3; 9 nucleotides agree with TRBD1. The CDR3 runs 14 residues. Trimming at V came to 5 bases and at J to 5 bases, leaving 6 bases not matched to a gene. Looked up from germline, CDR1 is SGHRS and CDR2 is YFSETQ. The CDR3 loop is CASSQQGARDTQYF. The DNA of the CDR3 is TGCGCCAGCAGTCAACAGGGGGCAAGAGATACGCAGTATTTT.

This clonotype was detected many times. The chain has TRBV20-1 and TRBJ2-3; TRBD2 is a possible D gene (5 bases). The CDR3 totals 15 residues. CDR1 and CDR2 (germline): DFQATT, SNEGSKA (reference sequence). V was shortened by 4 bases and J by 0 bases, with 14 bases between the two germline ends. CDR3 sequence: CSANKRLASTDTQYF. The CDR3 coding sequence is TGCAGTGCTAACAAGCGGCTAGCCAGCACAGATACGCAGTATTTT.

J is TRBJ1-6 and V is TRBV7-9, with D perhaps matching TRBD1 (5 bases). There are 15 residues in the CDR3. From germline, CDR1 is SEHNR and CDR2 FQNEAQ (reference sequence). V was clipped by 5 bases and J by 9 bases, with 17 bases between them. CDR3 sequence (DNA): TGTGCCAGCAGCCCCGAAGGGGACGGGAGTTCACCCCTCCACTTT. This translates into CASSPEGDGSSPLHF. The complete variable domain, with remaining parts taken from reference TRBV7-9 and TRBJ1-6, reads DTGVSQNPRHKITKRGQNVTFRCDPISEHNRLYWYRQTLGQGPEFLTYFQNEAQLEKSRLLSDRFSAERPKGSFSTLEIQRTEQGDSAMYLCASSPEGDGSSPLHFGNGTRLTVT.

The chain is built from TRBV10-3 and TRBJ2-1; D is perhaps TRBD2 (6 bases). CDR3 size: 16 residues. Germline V CDR1 and CDR2: ENHRY, SYGVKD. V was pared by 2 bases and J by 5 bases, with 16 bases between. CDR3 loop: CAISEGGTLGNNEQFF. DNA for the CDR3: TGTGCCATCAGTGAGGGGGGGACCTTGGGCAACAATGAGCAGTTCTTC.

The rearrangement uses TRBV6-2 or TRBV6-3 and TRBJ2-3, with 12 positions matching TRBD2. Germline CDR1 is MNHEY and CDR2 is SVGEGT. The CDR3 sequence is 16 residues long. V dropped 5 bases and J dropped 3; count of bases not matched to a gene: 6. CDR3 DNA: TGTGCCAGCAGTGGCGGACTAGCGGGAAGGACAGATACGCAGTATTTT. Translating gives CASSGGLAGRTDTQYF.

This clonotype was picked up many times. The chain has TRBV12-3 or TRBV12-4 and TRBJ1-2, with 11 bases fitting TRBD1. V was clipped by 5 bases and J by 5 bases; unmatched bases: 4. The CDR3 has 14 residues. The CDR3, as DNA: TGTGCCAGCAGTCGGACAGGGGGCTCGTATGGCTACACCTTC. Its translation is CASSRTGGSYGYTF.

The chain recombines TRBV4-2 with TRBJ1-4; TRBD1 might be the D (5 bases). The V gene's germline CDR1 is LGHNA and CDR2 YNFKEQ. The ends were cut back, 4 bases at V and 9 bases at J, with 18 bases in the middle. CDR3 size: 15 residues. The CDR3 DNA reads TGTGCCAGCAGCCTCGAACCCCAGGGTGGGAAAAAACTGTTTTTT. Its protein product is CASSLEPQGGKKLFF.